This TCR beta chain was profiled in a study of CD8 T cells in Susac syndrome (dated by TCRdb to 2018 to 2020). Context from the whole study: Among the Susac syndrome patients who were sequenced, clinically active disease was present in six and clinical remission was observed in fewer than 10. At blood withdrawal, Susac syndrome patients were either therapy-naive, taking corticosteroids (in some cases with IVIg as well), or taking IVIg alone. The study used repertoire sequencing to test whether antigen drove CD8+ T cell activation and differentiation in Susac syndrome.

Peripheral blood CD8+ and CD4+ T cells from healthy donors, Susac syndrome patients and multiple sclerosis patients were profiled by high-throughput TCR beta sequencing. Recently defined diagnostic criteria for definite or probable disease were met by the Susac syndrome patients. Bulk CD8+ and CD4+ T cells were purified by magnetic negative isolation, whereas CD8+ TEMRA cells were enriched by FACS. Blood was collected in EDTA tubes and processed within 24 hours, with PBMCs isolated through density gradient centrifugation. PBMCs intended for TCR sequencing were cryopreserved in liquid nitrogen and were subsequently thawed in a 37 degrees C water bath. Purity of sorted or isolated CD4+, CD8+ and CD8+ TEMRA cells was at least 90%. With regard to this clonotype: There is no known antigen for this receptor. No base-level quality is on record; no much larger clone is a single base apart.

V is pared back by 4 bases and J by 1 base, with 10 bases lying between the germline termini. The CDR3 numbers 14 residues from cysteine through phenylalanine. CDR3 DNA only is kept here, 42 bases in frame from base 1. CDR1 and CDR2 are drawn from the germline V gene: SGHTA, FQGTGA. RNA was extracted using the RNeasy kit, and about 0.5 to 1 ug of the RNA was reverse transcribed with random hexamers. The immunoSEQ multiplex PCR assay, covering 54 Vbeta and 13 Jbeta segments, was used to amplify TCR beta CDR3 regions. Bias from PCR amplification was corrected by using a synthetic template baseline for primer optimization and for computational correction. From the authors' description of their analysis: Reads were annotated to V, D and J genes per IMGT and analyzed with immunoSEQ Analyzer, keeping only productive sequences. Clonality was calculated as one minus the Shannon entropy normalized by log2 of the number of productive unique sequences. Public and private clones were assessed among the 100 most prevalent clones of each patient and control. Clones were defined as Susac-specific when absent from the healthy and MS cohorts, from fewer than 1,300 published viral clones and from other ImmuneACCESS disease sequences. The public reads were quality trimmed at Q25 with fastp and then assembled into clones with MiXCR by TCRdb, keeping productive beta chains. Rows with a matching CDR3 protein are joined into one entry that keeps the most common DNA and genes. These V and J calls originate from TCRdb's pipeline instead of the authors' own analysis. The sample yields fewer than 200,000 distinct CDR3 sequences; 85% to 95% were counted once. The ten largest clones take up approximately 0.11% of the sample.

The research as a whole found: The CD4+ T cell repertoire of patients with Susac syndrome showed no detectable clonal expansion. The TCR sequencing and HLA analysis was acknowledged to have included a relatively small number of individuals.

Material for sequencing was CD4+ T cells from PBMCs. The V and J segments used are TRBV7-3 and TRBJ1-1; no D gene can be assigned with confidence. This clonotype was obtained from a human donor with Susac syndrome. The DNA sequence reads TGTGCCAGCAGCTCTAAGGCAGCGAACACTGAAGCTTTCTTT. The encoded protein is CASSSKAANTEAFF.